One and the same sample provided the 9 T cell receptor beta chains below, sequenced in a study of shared clonotypes between healthy human individuals. Generated by immunoSEQ multiplex PCR, the TCRdb table keeps only in-frame clones and is missing some. This table has about 380,000 clones, about 96% appearing once. Sequencing input: memory CD8+ T cells sorted from blood. Stated subset: CD45RO+ cells pooled with CCR7-negative TemRA cells. Receptors were obtained from a man between 25 and 39 years old in good health.

The rearrangement joins TRBV28 to TRBJ2-5, with D uncertain. Judging by the DNA end, TRBJ2-7 fits better; the J call may be wrong. CDR1 is MDHEN, CDR2 SYDVKM, per germline. CDR3 length: 15 amino acids. The CDR3 here is CASSSQGGNSYEQYF. For the CDR3, the DNA is TGTGCCAGCAGTTCCCAAGGTGGCAACTCCTACGAGCAGTACTTC.

CDR3 residues: CASSDRDRAGDEQFF. CDR3 bases: TGTGCCAGCAGCGACCGGGACAGGGCCGGCGATGAGCAGTTCTTC. The V gene is TRBV6-1, the J gene TRBJ2-1; TRBD1 agrees at 9 bases. Trimming removed 6 bases from V and 8 bases from J; junction bases left unmatched: 11. Germline V lookup: CDR1 MNHNS, CDR2 SASEGT. The CDR3 runs 15 residues.

This clone is a singleton in its sample. The rearrangement uses TRBV7-9 and TRBJ1-2; 8 bases match TRBD1. CDR3 length: 13 amino acids. From germline, CDR1 is SEHNR and CDR2 FQNEAQ (reference sequence). The V gene end was trimmed by 0 bases and the J gene end by 8 bases; junction bases not matched to a gene: 2. The CDR3 protein is CASSLAWDRGYTF. For the CDR3, the DNA is TGTGCCAGCAGCTTAGCGTGGGACAGGGGCTACACCTTC.

The gene calls are TRBV27 and TRBJ1-2; TRBD1 aligns across 8 bases. Germline V CDR1 and CDR2: MNHEY, SMNVEV (reference sequence). The CDR3 totals 15 residues. J gave up 4 bases and V 0 bases, and 4 bases lay outside the gene matches. DNA for the CDR3: TGTGCCAGCAGTTTATCGGCAGGGGGCGGCTATGGCTACACCTTC. This sequence encodes CASSLSAGGGYGYTF.

This chain connects TRBV7-6 to TRBJ2-7; 12 bases fit TRBD2. The V and J ends lost 5 bases and 6 bases, in that order; junction bases with no gene match: 5. The CDR3 totals 14 residues. Germline assignment: CDR1 SGHVS and CDR2 FNYEAQ. The CDR3 nucleotides are TGTGCCAGCAGCCCCACGACTAGCGGGAGCGAGCAGTACTTC. This translates into CASSPTTSGSEQYF.

This clone was detected once. The chain recombines TRBV7-9 with TRBJ2-5; 10 nucleotides match TRBD2. Germline CDR1 and CDR2: SEHNR and FQNEAQ (reference sequence). CDR3 length equals 16 residues. V lost 5 bases to trimming and J lost 3 bases; unmatched junction nucleotides: 9. The CDR3 bases are TGTGCCAGCAGCCCCACGTTTAGCGGGAGGAAAGAGACCCAGTACTTC. Amino acid sequence: CASSPTFSGRKETQYF. Using reference TRBV7-9 and TRBJ2-5 for the parts outside the CDR3, the full variable domain is DTGVSQNPRHKITKRGQNVTFRCDPISEHNRLYWYRQTLGQGPEFLTYFQNEAQLEKSRLLSDRFSAERPKGSFSTLEIQRTEQGDSAMYLCASSPTFSGRKETQYFGPGTRLLVL.

The chain joins TRBV10-3 to TRBJ2-3, with unresolved D. The CDR3 extends over 12 amino acids. V was pared by 8 bases and J by 3 bases, with 9 bases between. CDR1 is ENHRY, CDR2 SYGVKD, per germline. The CDR3 sequence is CAIGPPTDTQYF. CDR3 bases: TGTGCCATCGGACCGCCGACAGATACGCAGTATTTT.

The chain links TRBV4-1 to TRBJ2-1, with D perhaps matching TRBD2 (5 bases). The germline V gene encodes CDR1 MGHRA and CDR2 YSYEKL. Trimming stripped 8 bases from V and 6 bases from J, with 11 bases between. This CDR3 is built from 12 residues. CDR3 nucleotide sequence: TGCGCCAGCGCGGACTCGTTCAATGAGCAGTTCTTC. It translates to CASADSFNEQFF.

CDR3 protein: CASQGSGNTIYF. The CDR3, as DNA: TGTGCCTCTCAGGGTTCGGGAAACACCATATATTTT. This chain connects TRBV9 to TRBJ1-3; D is perhaps TRBD1 (5 bases). This CDR3 is built from 12 residues. The V gene lost 10 bases and the J gene lost 4 bases, with 12 bases spanning the gap. Germline V CDR1 and CDR2: SGDLS, YYNGEE.